The rows below give T cell receptor beta chains drawn from one sample of a study of shared clonotypes between healthy human individuals. Assay: immunoSEQ multiplex PCR; the TCRdb copy retains only in-frame clones and omits some. The sample has 90,000 to 120,000 clones, approximately 65% seen once. The sequenced sample was memory CD8+ T cells sorted from blood. All receptors come from a young woman in good health. Both conserved end residues are part of each CDR3. The D gene is left open where the match is weak. Expanded clones are given a class, and other clones once, few, many or no size at all.

.	15	TRBD2	TRBV4-2	TRBJ2-7	TGTGCCAGCAGCCAAGCTTGGGAGGGCCGATACGAGCAGTACTTC	CASSQAWEGRYEQYF
once	15	.	TRBV7-9	TRBJ2-3	TGTGCCAGCAGCTTAGGGGGGACTAGCACAGATACGCAGTATTTT	CASSLGGTSTDTQYF
.	16	TRBD2	TRBV25-1	TRBJ2-3	TGTGCCAGCAGTGAGGGGACTAGCGGGATGACAGATACGCAGTATTTT	CASSEGTSGMTDTQYF
.	17	.	TRBV21-1	TRBJ2-7	TGTGCCAGCAGCAACCGACTAGCGGGAGGGCGTTCCCACGAGCAGTACTTC	CASSNRLAGGRSHEQYF
few	14	.	TRBV21-1	TRBJ1-1	TGTGCCAGCAGCAAATCTCCAGGGGGCACTGAAGCTTTCTTT	CASSKSPGGTEAFF
.	15	.	TRBV6-4	TRBJ2-1	TGTGCCAGCAGTGACTCGGCAGGGTCTGGCAATGAGCAGTTCTTC	CASSDSAGSGNEQFF
once	16	.	TRBV15	TRBJ2-6	TGTGCCACCAGCGGGAGTAAAGGCTCTGGGGCCAACGTCCTGACTTTC	CATSGSKGSGANVLTF
.	15	TRBD2	TRBV5-6	TRBJ2-7	TGTGCCAGCAGCTTGGACGTAGCGGGAGTATCCGAGCAGTACTTC	CASSLDVAGVSEQYF
.	16	TRBD2	TRBV19	TRBJ2-7	TGTGCCAGTAGTATTGGGACTAGCGGGAGCTCCTACGAGCAGTACTTC	CASSIGTSGSSYEQYF
.	20	TRBD2	TRBV5-4	TRBJ2-3	TGTGCCAGCAGCTTGGAGCTCGGGGCTAGCGGGAGCCAGAGCACAGATACGCAGTATTTT	CASSLELGASGSQSTDTQYF
.	16	.	TRBV5-6	TRBJ2-5	TGTGCCAGCAGCCCCCGGGACACCTTGTACCAAGAGACCCAGTACTTC	CASSPRDTLYQETQYF
.	20	TRBD1	TRBV30	TRBJ1-3	TGTGCCTGGAAGGGGATCCAGAGGGGACAGATCAAACCCTCTGGAAACACCATATATTTT	CAWKGIQRGQIKPSGNTIYF
.	16	TRBD2	TRBV5-1	TRBJ2-1	TGCGCCAGCAGCTTGGAGGCGGGACTAGCGGGATTCGAGCAGTTCTTC	CASSLEAGLAGFEQFF
few	15	.	TRBV6-1	TRBJ2-1	TGTGCCAGCAGTGAAGCTGAGGGAGAATCCAATGAGCAGTTCTTC	CASSEAEGESNEQFF
once	13	TRBD2	TRBV5-6	TRBJ2-7	TGTGCCAGCACCCTGGGGGGGACCTACGAGCAGTACTTC	CASTLGGTYEQYF
many	15	.	TRBV7-8	TRBJ2-7	TGTGCCAGCAGCTTAGGGGGTAGCGTAGCCTACGAGCAGTACTTC	CASSLGGSVAYEQYF
.	16	.	TRBV19	TRBJ1-5	TGTGCCAGTAGTATAGTAGGCACCGGCGCCAATCAGCCCCAGCATTTT	CASSIVGTGANQPQHF
few	16	.	TRBV6-4	TRBJ2-6	TGTGCCAGCAGTGAGGGTCCGCTCTCTGGGGCCAACGTCCTGACTTTC	CASSEGPLSGANVLTF
.	18	TRBD2	TRBV5-1	TRBJ2-3	TGCGCCAGCAGCTTGGAGCTAGCGGGAGCCCTCGGGGCAGATACGCAGTATTTT	CASSLELAGALGADTQYF
.	14	.	TRBV5-6	TRBJ2-7	TGTGCCAGTAGCCCGTGGTCAGCGTACTACGAGCAGTACTTC	CASSPWSAYYEQYF